These 5 T cell receptor beta chains came from one sample sequenced in a study of blood T cells in healthy people across ages. Primers used in a second PCR of roughly 6 to 12 cycles were a sample-barcoded 5' primer and a J-beta primer mix. TCRdb reprocessed the 5' RACE reads with MiXCR, giving one entry per CDR3 protein. The sample has 1.5 million to 2 million distinct CDR3 sequences; about 31% are singletons. Sequencing was done on a sample of blood. The receptors originated from a young woman in good health.

This clonotype was seen many times. V is TRBV3-1 and J is TRBJ2-7, with 7 nucleotides matching TRBD2. Looked up from germline, CDR1 is LGHDT and CDR2 is YNNKEL (reference sequence). CDR3 length: 18 residues. With 5 bases clipped from V and 3 bases from J, the junction kept 19 bases outside the gene matches. The CDR3 nucleotides read TGTGCCAGCAGCACGGGACGGATTTTTAGTCCTAGCGGCTACGAGCAGTACTTC. Translation: CASSTGRIFSPSGYEQYF.

J is TRBJ2-7 and V is TRBV13; 8 bases are a match to TRBD2. The J call may be incorrect, as the DNA end agrees better with TRBJ2-5. Per germline, CDR1 PRHDT and CDR2 FYEKMQ (reference sequence). This CDR3 region has 15 residues. In DNA form, the CDR3 reads TGTGCCAGCAGCATAATAGCGGGATTCGGGGAGACCCAGTACTTC. It is translated as CASSIIAGFGETQYF.

This clonotype turned up a few times. V is TRBV18 and J is TRBJ2-7; possible D gene TRBD2, 7 bases. This CDR3 comprises 15 residues. Trimming stripped 6 bases from V and 5 bases from J, with 20 bases between. CDR1 is KGHSH and CDR2 is LQKENI in the germline V gene. DNA of the CDR3: TGTGCCAGCTCCACGAAGGGGGGGGATGAGGACGAGCAGTACTTC. Translation: CASSTKGGDEDEQYF.

The chain combines TRBV12-3 or TRBV12-4 with TRBJ1-1; 7 bases align to TRBD1. The CDR3 spans 12 residues. The ends lost 7 bases at V and 6 bases at J; junction bases unmatched: 5. Written as DNA, the CDR3 is TGTGCCAGCAATCGAGGGGGCTCTGAAGCTTTCTTT. This gives the protein CASNRGGSEAFF.

The J gene is TRBJ1-6, the V gene TRBV3-1; maybe TRBD1 (6 bases). This CDR3 has 14 amino acids. Per the germline V gene, CDR1 is LGHDT and CDR2 is YNNKEL (reference sequence). Trimming left V 2 bases short and J 8 bases short, with 10 bases between. CDR3 DNA: TGTGCCAGCAGCCAACGGGACAAATATTCACCCCTCCACTTT. It encodes CASSQRDKYSPLHF.